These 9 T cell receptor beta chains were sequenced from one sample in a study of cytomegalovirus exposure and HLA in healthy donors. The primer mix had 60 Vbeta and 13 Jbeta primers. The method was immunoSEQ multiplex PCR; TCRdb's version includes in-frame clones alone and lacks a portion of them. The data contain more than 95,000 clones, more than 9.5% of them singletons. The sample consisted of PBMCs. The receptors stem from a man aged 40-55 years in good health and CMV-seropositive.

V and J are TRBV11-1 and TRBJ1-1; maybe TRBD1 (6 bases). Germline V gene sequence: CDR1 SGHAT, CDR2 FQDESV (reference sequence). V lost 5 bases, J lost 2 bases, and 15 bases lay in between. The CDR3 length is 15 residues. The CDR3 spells CASSPLDSFNTEAFF. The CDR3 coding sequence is TGTGCCAGCAGCCCCTTGGACAGTTTCAACACTGAAGCTTTCTTT. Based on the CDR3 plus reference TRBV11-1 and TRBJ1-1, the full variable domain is EAEVAQSPRYKITEKSQAVAFWCDPISGHATLYWYRQILGQGPELLVQFQDESVVDDSQLPKDRFSAERLKGVDSTLKIQPAELGDSAMYLCASSPLDSFNTEAFFGQGTRLTVV.

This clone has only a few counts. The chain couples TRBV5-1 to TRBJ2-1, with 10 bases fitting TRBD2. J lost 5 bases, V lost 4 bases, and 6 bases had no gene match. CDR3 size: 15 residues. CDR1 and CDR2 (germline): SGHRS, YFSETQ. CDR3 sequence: CASSPGGLANNEQFF. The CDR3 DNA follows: TGCGCCAGCAGCCCGGGGGGACTAGCGAACAATGAGCAGTTCTTC.

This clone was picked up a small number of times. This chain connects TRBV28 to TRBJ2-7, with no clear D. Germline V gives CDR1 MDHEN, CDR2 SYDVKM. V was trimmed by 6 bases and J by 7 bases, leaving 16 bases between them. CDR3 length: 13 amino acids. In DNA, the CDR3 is TGTGCCAGCAGAGAACCTCCCGGTTGGGAGCAGTACTTC. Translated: CASREPPGWEQYF.

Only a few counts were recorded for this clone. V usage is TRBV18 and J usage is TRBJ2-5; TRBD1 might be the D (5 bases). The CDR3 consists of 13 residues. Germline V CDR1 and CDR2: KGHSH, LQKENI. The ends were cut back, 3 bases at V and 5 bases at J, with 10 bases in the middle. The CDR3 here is CASSPQGRETQYF. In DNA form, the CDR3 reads TGTGCCAGCTCACCCCAGGGTCGCGAGACCCAGTACTTC.

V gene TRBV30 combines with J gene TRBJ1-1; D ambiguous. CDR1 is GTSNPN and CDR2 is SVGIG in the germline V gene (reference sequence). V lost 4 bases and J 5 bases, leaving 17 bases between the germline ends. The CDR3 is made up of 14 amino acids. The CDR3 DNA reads TGTGCCTGGACGCTCGGACGGACGGGAACTGAAGCTTTCTTT. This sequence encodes CAWTLGRTGTEAFF.

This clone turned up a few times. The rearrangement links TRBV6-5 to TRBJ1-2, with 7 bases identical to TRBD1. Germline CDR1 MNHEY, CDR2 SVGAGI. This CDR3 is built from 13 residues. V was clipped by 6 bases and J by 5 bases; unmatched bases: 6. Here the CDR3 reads CASRATGRYGYTF. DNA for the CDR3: TGTGCCAGCAGGGCGACAGGGCGGTATGGCTACACCTTC.

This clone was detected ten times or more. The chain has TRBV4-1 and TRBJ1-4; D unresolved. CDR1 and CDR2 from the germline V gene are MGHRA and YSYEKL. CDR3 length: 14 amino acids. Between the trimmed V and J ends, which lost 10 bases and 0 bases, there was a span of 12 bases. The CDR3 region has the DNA TGCGCCACCAAGAATACGGCAACTAATGAAAAACTGTTTTTT. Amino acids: CATKNTATNEKLFF.

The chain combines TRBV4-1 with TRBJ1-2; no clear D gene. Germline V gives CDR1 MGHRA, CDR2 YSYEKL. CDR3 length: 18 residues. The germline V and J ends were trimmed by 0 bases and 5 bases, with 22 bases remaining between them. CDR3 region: CASSQEDLALSPGYGYTF. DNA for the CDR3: TGCGCCAGCAGCCAAGAAGACCTCGCCCTTTCCCCGGGATATGGCTACACCTTC.

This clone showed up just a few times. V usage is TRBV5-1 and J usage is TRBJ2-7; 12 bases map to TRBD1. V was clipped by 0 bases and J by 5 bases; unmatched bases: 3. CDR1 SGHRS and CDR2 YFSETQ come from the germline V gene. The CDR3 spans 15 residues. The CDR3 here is CASSLGDRGPDEQYF. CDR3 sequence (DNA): TGCGCCAGCAGCTTGGGGGACAGGGGGCCTGACGAGCAGTACTTC.